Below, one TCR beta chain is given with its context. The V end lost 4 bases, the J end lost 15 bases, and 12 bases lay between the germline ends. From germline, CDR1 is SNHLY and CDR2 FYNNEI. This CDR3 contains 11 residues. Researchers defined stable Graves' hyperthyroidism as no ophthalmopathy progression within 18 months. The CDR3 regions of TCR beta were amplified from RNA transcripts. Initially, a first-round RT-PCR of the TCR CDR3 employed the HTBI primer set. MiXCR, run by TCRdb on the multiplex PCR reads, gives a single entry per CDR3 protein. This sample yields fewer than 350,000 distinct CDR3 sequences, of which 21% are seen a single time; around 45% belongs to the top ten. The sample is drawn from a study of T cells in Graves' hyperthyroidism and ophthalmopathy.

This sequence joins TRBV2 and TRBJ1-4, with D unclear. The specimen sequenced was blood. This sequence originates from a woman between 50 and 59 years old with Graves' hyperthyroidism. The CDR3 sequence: CASSAGYRMFF. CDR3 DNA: TGTGCCAGCAGTGCGGGGTATAGGATGTTTTTT.